This TCR beta chain originates from a study of blood T cell repertoires in COVID-19. Study-wide context: The study drew acute and convalescent COVID-19 samples from the United States, Italy and Spain. From T cells, B-cell-depleted T cells, or PBMCs came the material, which was cDNA or gDNA.

This clone was seen a few times. Generated by immunoSEQ multiplex PCR, the TCRdb table keeps only in-frame clones and is missing some. The repertoire holds some 370,000 clones, with roughly 90% as singletons. Trimming cost V 1 base and J 8 bases, with 16 bases left between them. This CDR3 is built from 15 residues. CDR1 is MGHRA and CDR2 is YSYEKL in the germline V gene. The specimen sequenced was peripheral blood. The V call is TRBV4-1, the J call TRBJ2-3; D perhaps matches TRBD2 (6 bases). The clonotype comes from a middle-aged man with acute or convalescent COVID-19. The CDR3 DNA sequence: TGCGCCAGCAGCCAAGCAACATACCGGGAGAGTACGCAGTATTTT. Protein: CASSQATYRESTQYF.